This T cell receptor beta chain appears in the sequencing data of a study of control samples from healthy donors and cancer patients. In germline, CDR1 is MNHEY, CDR2 SMNVEV (reference sequence). The V end was cut by 6 bases, the J end by 0 bases, with 11 bases between. CDR3 length equals 14 residues. This table comes from immunoSEQ multiplex PCR, and its TCRdb copy is limited to in-frame clones, with some not included. The sample lists 110,000 to 150,000 clones, about 88% occurring once. This sequence was found in a woman in her 30s in good health. This rearrangement joins TRBV27 to TRBJ1-1; D remains unclear. The sequencing sample was made of blood. CDR3 in DNA: TGTGCCAGCAGGAAGGGCAGCATGAACACTGAAGCTTTCTTT. Its translation is CASRKGSMNTEAFF.